What follows describes a single T cell receptor beta chain. This sample is drawn from a study of T cells in localized non-small cell lung cancer. This CDR3 is 13 amino acids long. Germline assignment: CDR1 SGHRS and CDR2 YFSETQ. V lost 6 bases and J 6 bases, leaving 15 bases between the germline ends. The protocol was immunoSEQ multiplex PCR, while the TCRdb copy is restricted to in-frame clones and leaves out a portion. The sample has about 54,000 clones, about 80% seen once. The genes are TRBV5-1 and TRBJ1-1; D might be TRBD1 (5 bases). The sample was peripheral blood, taken before any cancer treatment. This receptor was obtained from an older female donor with stage II squamous cell lung carcinoma. The CDR3 spells CASTLGGVSEAFF. CDR3 coding DNA: TGCGCCAGCACCCTCGGGGGGGTCTCTGAAGCTTTCTTT.